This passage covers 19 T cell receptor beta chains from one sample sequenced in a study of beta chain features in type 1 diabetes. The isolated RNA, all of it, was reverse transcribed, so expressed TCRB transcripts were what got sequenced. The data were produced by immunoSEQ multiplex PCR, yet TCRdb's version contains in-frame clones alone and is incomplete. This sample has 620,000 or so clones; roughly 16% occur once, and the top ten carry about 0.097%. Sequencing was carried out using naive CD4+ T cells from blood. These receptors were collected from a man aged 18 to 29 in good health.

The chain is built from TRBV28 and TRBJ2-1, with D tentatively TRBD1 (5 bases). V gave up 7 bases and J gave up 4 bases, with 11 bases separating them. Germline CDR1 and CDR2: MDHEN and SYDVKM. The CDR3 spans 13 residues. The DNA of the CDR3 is TGTGCCAGCAATATAGCAGGGTACAATGAGCAGTTCTTC. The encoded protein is CASNIAGYNEQFF.

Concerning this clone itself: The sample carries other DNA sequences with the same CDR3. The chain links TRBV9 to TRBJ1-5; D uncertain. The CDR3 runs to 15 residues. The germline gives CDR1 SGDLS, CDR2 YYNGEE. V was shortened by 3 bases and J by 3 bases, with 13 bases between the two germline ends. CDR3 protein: CASSGLGHLNQPQHF. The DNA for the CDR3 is TGTGCCAGCAGCGGGCTGGGCCACCTCAATCAGCCCCAGCATTTT.

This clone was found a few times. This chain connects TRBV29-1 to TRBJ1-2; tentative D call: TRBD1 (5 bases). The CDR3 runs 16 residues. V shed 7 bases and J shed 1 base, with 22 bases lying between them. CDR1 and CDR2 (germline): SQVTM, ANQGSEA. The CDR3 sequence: CSADAKPGRINYGYTF. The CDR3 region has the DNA TGCAGCGCTGACGCTAAACCGGGACGGATTAACTATGGCTACACCTTC.

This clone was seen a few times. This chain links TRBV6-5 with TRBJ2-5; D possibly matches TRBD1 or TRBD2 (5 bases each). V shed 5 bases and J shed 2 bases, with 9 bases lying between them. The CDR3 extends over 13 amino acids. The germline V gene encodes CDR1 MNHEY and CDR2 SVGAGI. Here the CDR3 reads CASSRGVQETQYF. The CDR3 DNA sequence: TGTGCCAGCAGTAGAGGGGTTCAAGAGACCCAGTACTTC.

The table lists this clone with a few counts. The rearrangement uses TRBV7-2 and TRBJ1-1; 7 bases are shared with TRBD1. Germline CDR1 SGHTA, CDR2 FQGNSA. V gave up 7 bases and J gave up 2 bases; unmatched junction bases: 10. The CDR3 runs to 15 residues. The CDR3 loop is CASNPLTGLNTEAFF. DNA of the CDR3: TGTGCCAGCAACCCACTGACAGGGCTAAACACTGAAGCTTTCTTT.

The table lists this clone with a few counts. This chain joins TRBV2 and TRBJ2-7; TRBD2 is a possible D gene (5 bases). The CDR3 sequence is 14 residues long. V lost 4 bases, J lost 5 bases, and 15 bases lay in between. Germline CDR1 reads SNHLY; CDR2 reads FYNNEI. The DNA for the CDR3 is TGTGCCAGCAGTGTCGGGATAACCGGGCACGAGCAGTACTTC. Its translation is CASSVGITGHEQYF.

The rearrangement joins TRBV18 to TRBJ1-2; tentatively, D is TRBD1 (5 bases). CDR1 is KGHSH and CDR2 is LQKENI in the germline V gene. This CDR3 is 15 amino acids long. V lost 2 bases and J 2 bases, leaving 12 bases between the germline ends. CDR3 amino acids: CASSPNGGPNYGYTF. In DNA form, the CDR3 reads TGTGCCAGCTCACCAAACGGGGGACCGAACTATGGCTACACCTTC.

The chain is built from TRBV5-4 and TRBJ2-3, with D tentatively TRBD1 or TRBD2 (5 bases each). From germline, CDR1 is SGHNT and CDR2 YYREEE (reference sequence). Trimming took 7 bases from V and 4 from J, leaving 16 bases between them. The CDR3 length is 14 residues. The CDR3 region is CASLFRDRADTQYF. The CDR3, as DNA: TGTGCCAGCCTTTTCCGGGACCGCGCAGATACGCAGTATTTT. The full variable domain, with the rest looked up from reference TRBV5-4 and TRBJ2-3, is ETGVTQSPTHLIKTRGQQVTLRCSSQSGHNTVSWYQQALGQGPQFIFQYYREEENGRGNFPPRFSGLQFPNYSSELNVNALELDDSALYLCASLFRDRADTQYFGPGTRLTVL.

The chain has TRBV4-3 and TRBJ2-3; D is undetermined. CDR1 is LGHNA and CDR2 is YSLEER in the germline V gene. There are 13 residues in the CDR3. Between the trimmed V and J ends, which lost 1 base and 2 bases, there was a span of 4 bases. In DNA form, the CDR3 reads TGCGCCAGCAGCCAAGGGCCCACAGATACGCAGTATTTT. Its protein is CASSQGPTDTQYF.

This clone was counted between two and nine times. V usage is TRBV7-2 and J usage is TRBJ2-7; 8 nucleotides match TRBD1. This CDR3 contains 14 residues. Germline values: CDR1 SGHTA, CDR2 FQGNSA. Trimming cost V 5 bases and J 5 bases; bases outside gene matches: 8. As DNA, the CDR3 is TGTGCCAGCAGCGGTCGGGACAGGCGCGACGAGCAGTACTTC. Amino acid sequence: CASSGRDRRDEQYF.

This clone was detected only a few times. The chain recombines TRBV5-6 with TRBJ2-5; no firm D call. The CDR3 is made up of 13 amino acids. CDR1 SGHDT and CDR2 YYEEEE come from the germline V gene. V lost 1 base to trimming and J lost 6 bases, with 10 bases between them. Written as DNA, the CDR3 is TGTGCCAGCAGCTTGTACGGCCCACAGACCCAGTACTTC. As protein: CASSLYGPQTQYF.

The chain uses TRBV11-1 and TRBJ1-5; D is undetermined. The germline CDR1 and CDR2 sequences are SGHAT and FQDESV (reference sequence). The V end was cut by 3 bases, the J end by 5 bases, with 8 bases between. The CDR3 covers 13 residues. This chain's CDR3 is CASSFSRDQPQHF. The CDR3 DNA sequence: TGTGCCAGCAGCTTCAGTCGAGATCAGCCCCAGCATTTT.

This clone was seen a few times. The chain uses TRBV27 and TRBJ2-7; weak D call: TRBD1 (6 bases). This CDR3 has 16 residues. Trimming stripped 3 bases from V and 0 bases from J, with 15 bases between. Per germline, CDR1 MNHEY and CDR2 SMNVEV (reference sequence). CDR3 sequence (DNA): TGTGCCAGCAGTTTTCGTTTGGGACATAGCTCCTACGAGCAGTACTTC. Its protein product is CASSFRLGHSSYEQYF.

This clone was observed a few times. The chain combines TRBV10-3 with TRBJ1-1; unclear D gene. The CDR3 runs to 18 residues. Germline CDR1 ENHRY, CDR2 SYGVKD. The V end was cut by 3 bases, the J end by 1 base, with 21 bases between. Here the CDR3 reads CAISDIPLGRKSNTEAFF. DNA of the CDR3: TGTGCCATCAGTGATATACCTTTGGGGAGAAAGTCGAACACTGAAGCTTTCTTT.

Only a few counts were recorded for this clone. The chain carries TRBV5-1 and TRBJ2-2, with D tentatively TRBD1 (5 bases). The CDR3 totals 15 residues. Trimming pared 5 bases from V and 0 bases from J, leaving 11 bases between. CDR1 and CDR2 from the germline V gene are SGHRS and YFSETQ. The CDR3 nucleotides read TGCGCCAGCAGTCAGGGTGCGGCGAACACCGGGGAGCTGTTTTTT. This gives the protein CASSQGAANTGELFF.

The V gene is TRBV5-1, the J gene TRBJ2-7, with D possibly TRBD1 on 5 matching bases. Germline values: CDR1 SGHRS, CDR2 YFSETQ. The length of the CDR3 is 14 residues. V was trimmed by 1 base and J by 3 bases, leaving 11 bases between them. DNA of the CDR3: TGCGCCAGCAGCTTGCAGGGTTTGGGCTACGAGCAGTACTTC. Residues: CASSLQGLGYEQYF.

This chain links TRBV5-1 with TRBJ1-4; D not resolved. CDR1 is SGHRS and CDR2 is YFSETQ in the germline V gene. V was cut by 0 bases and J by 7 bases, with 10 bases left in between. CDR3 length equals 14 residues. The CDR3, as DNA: TGCGCCAGCAGCTTGGCGGCCAGCCGTGAAAAACTGTTTTTT. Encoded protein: CASSLAASREKLFF.

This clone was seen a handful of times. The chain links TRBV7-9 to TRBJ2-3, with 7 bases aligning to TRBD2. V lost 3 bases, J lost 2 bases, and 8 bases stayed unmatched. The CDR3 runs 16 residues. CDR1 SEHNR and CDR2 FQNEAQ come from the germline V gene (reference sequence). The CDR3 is CASSLATGTNTDTQYF. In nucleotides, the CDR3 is TGTGCCAGCAGCTTGGCGACCGGGACTAACACAGATACGCAGTATTTT.

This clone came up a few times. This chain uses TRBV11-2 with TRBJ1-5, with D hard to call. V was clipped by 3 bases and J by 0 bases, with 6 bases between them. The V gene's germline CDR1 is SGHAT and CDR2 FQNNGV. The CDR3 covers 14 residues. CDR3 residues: CASSFGYSNQPQHF. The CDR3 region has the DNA TGTGCCAGCAGCTTTGGATATAGCAATCAGCCCCAGCATTTT.